This T cell receptor beta chain was captured by sequencing in a study of shared clonotypes between healthy human individuals. Naivety among CD8 cells was defined by CD45RO negativity and positive CCR7 selection, thereby excluding terminally differentiated effector memory CD45RA+ cells. Findings and limits, study-wide: Shared clonotypes across all four donors exceeded non-shared ones in generation probability. Naive subsets, compared against memory subsets, generally had larger estimated richness values. Rarefaction indicated that sorted-subset sequencing remained incomplete although depth was large.

The CDR3 loop spans 17 amino acids. The ends were cut back, 2 bases at V and 0 bases at J, with 14 bases in the middle. CDR1 and CDR2 (germline): KGHSH, LQKENI. A note on this clone: Its antigen is as yet unknown.

Some clones are missing from TCRdb's copy, which holds only in-frame ones; the method was immunoSEQ multiplex PCR. This repertoire shows approximately 740,000 clones, 85% to 95% found once; its top ten account for under 30%. The sample was naive CD8+ T cells sorted from blood. This TCR derives from a man in his thirties or forties in good health. The gene calls are TRBV18 and TRBJ2-1; D may match TRBD1 or TRBD2 (5 bases each). In nucleotides, the CDR3 is TGTGCCAGCTCACCATTTGGGACCCTTAGCTCCTACAATGAGCAGTTCTTC. As protein: CASSPFGTLSSYNEQFF.